A selection of T cell receptor beta chains follows, all from one sample in a study of identical twins. TCRdb independently ran MiXCR on the 5' RACE reads; one entry per CDR3 protein. In the table there are some 710,000 distinct CDR3 sequences, over 5% of which are singletons. The sample comprised naive T cells sorted from blood. The receptor set was obtained from a man in his late teens or twenties in good health. CDR3s include the opening cysteine and the closing phenylalanine or tryptophan. A D gene is named only where the DNA matches it firmly. Clone size appears in some rows only: once, few, many, or a class for an expanded clone.

cdr3_nt cdr3_aa d_call j_call v_call clone_size
TGCGCCAGCACTTTAGGGGAAGGGTCACCCCTCCACTTT CASTLGEGSPLHF - TRBJ1-6 TRBV4-1 -
TGCAGTGCTAGAGATGGACCTGAAGCTTTCTTT CSARDGPEAFF - TRBJ1-1 TRBV20-1 few
TGTGCCAGCAGCTTGATCGGTCAGGGGAGCGGCAGCACAGATACGCAGTATTTT CASSLIGQGSGSTDTQYF - TRBJ2-3 TRBV11-2 many
TGTGCCAGCAGTCTGGGACTAGCGGGAGGCCCTCAGTACTTC CASSLGLAGGPQYF TRBD2 TRBJ2-4 TRBV6-1 many
TGTGCCAGCAGCTCGACCTCCTACAGGGGGCCTAGTGAGCAGTTCTTC CASSSTSYRGPSEQFF TRBD1 TRBJ2-1 TRBV11-2 many
TGCGCAGCACCAGGGTCTGGCTACAATGAGCAGTTCTTC CAAPGSGYNEQFF - TRBJ2-1 TRBV20-1 -
TGTGCCAGCAGTCCCTGGACTAGCGGGAGTTTAAATGAGCAGTTCTTC CASSPWTSGSLNEQFF TRBD2 TRBJ2-1 TRBV27 many
TGCAGTGCTCCAACCACGACAGGATTCGAGCAGTACTTC CSAPTTTGFEQYF - TRBJ2-7 TRBV20-1 -
TGTGCCAGCAGTTTAATAGGAGGGGGGAACTACAATGAGCAGTTCTTC CASSLIGGGNYNEQFF - TRBJ2-1 TRBV12-3/TRBV12-4 many
TGCGCCAGCAGTGGGCGAGCGCAGGCCCACTCTGGGGCCAACGTCCTGACTTTC CASSGRAQAHSGANVLTF - TRBJ2-6 TRBV5-1 many